Following are 29 T cell receptor beta chains from one sample sequenced in a study of OX40 agonist ivuxolimab in advanced cancers. Measured with immunoSEQ multiplex PCR; TCRdb has only the in-frame clones, and not every one. The data hold about 26,000 clones, with about 87% observed a single time. This specimen was CD4+ or CD8+ T cells sorted from blood, taken in a trial of the OX40 agonist ivuxolimab. These receptors all come from an adult with an advanced solid tumor such as melanoma, head and neck, liver or kidney cancer.

The V call is TRBV5-8, the J call TRBJ1-1; no definite D call. The germline V gene encodes CDR1 SGHTS and CDR2 YDEGEE. The V gene lost 2 bases and the J gene lost 2 bases, with 13 bases spanning the gap. This CDR3 is built from 15 residues. The CDR3 DNA reads as TGTGCCAGCAGCTTAGCTGTGGGCCTCAACACTGAAGCTTTCTTT. Protein: CASSLAVGLNTEAFF.

The V and J genes are TRBV11-2 and TRBJ2-7; 7 bases map to TRBD1. CDR1 and CDR2 from the germline V gene are SGHAT and FQNNGV. The CDR3 sequence is 16 residues long. V was pared by 2 bases and J by 5 bases, with 12 bases of the junction left unmatched. CDR3 region: CASSLSRTGRNHEQYF. Written as DNA, the CDR3 is TGTGCCAGCAGCTTAAGTCGGACAGGCCGAAACCACGAGCAGTACTTC.

This chain uses TRBV13 with TRBJ2-5; possible D gene TRBD1, 5 bases. Per the germline V gene, CDR1 is PRHDT and CDR2 is FYEKMQ (reference sequence). V lost 3 bases and J lost 2, with 10 bases in between. This CDR3 comprises 14 residues. CDR3 loop: CASSFVGVQETQYF. The CDR3 DNA is TGTGCCAGCAGCTTCGTAGGGGTACAAGAGACCCAGTACTTC.

This clone was seen just once. The rearrangement joins TRBV28 to TRBJ2-1; TRBD1 or TRBD2 may be the D gene (5 bases each). This CDR3 region has 19 residues. V was pared by 5 bases and J by 6 bases, with 29 bases between. Germline CDR1 MDHEN, CDR2 SYDVKM. CDR3 residues: CASSMRDLAFSIGGNEQFF. DNA for the CDR3: TGTGCCAGCAGTATGAGGGACCTTGCCTTCTCAATTGGGGGCAATGAGCAGTTCTTC.

The chain is built from TRBV27 and TRBJ2-7; 10 positions match TRBD1. Germline lookup yields CDR1 MNHEY and CDR2 SMNVEV (reference sequence). This CDR3 is 15 amino acids long. V lost 6 bases, J lost 5 bases, and 10 bases stayed unmatched. As DNA, the CDR3 is TGTGCCAGCAGCACCTTCGACAGGGGGCTTAACGAGCAGTACTTC. Protein sequence: CASSTFDRGLNEQYF.

The gene calls are TRBV4-2 and TRBJ1-3; D remains unclear. Germline loops: CDR1 LGHNA, CDR2 YNFKEQ. Trimming removed 1 base from V and 4 bases from J, with 14 bases in between. The CDR3 is made up of 16 amino acids. In DNA, the CDR3 is TGTGCCAGCAGCCAAGGGGTCTCAGGTCACGGAAACACCATATATTTT. Translating it yields CASSQGVSGHGNTIYF.

The rearrangement uses TRBV28 and TRBJ2-7, with 8 bases matching TRBD2. CDR3 length: 15 residues. CDR1 is MDHEN and CDR2 is SYDVKM in the germline V gene. V was clipped by 3 bases and J by 1 base; unmatched bases: 5. The CDR3 is CASSFRGRSSYEQYF. The CDR3 region has the DNA TGTGCCAGCAGTTTTCGCGGGAGGAGTTCCTACGAGCAGTACTTC. The full variable domain, with the rest looked up from reference TRBV28 and TRBJ2-7, is DVKVTQSSRYLVKRTGEKVFLECVQDMDHENMFWYRQDPGLGLRLIYFSYDVKMKEKGDIPEGYSVSREKKERFSLILESASTNQTSMYLCASSFRGRSSYEQYFGPGTRLTVT.

CDR3 in amino acids: CASSFPGLAYSQETQYF. CDR3 sequence (DNA): TGTGCCAGCAGCTTTCCGGGACTAGCCTATTCCCAAGAGACCCAGTACTTC. The chain uses TRBV7-2 and TRBJ2-5; TRBD2 matches at 9 bases. This CDR3 region has 17 residues. CDR1 is SGHTA, CDR2 FQGNSA, per germline. V dropped 3 bases and J dropped 1; count of bases not matched to a gene: 9.

The J gene is TRBJ2-7, the V gene TRBV13, with 12 bases lining up with TRBD1. V shed 1 base and J 6 bases; nucleotides not matched to a gene: 7. In germline, CDR1 is PRHDT, CDR2 FYEKMQ (reference sequence). The CDR3 covers 16 residues. In DNA, the CDR3 is TGTGCCAGCAGCTTAGCGGGACAGGGGGCTTCTGGCGAGCAGTACTTC. Residues: CASSLAGQGASGEQYF.

DNA for the CDR3: TGTGCCAGCAGCTTCGGGACAGGGTTGGACGAGCAGTACTTC. This translates into CASSFGTGLDEQYF. The V and J genes are TRBV5-6 and TRBJ2-7; 9 nucleotides match TRBD1. This CDR3 region has 14 residues. The germline V gene encodes CDR1 SGHDT and CDR2 YYEEEE. V dropped 2 bases and J dropped 5; count of bases not matched to a gene: 5.

The V gene is TRBV27, the J gene TRBJ1-3; no firm D call. CDR3 length equals 14 residues. Germline V lookup: CDR1 MNHEY, CDR2 SMNVEV (reference sequence). V was pared by 3 bases and J by 0 bases, with 6 bases between. This CDR3 reads CASSFAVSGNTIYF. CDR3 nucleotides: TGTGCCAGCAGTTTTGCTGTCTCTGGAAACACCATATATTTT.

By proportion, this clone is medium-sized. This chain joins TRBV7-9 and TRBJ2-1; the D is unclear. Trimming took off 4 bases at V and 3 bases at J, with 10 bases between the two ends. From germline, CDR1 is SEHNR and CDR2 FQNEAQ (reference sequence). The CDR3 length is 14 residues. This CDR3 is CASSSAESYNEQFF. In nucleotides, the CDR3 is TGTGCCAGCAGCTCTGCGGAAAGCTACAATGAGCAGTTCTTC.

This chain connects TRBV9 to TRBJ2-7; 14 bases agree with TRBD2. Germline CDR1 reads SGDLS; CDR2 reads YYNGEE. The J segment lost 0 bases and the V segment lost 9 bases, leaving 11 bases of the junction unmatched. CDR3 length equals 17 residues. The CDR3 sequence is CAKEGTSGRASSYEQYF. The DNA for the CDR3 is TGTGCCAAAGAAGGGACTAGCGGGAGAGCGAGCTCCTACGAGCAGTACTTC.

This chain joins TRBV28 and TRBJ2-7; tentatively, D is TRBD2 (5 bases). Trimming removed 10 bases from V and 7 bases from J, with 14 bases in between. CDR1 MDHEN and CDR2 SYDVKM come from the germline V gene. This CDR3 has 11 amino acids. The CDR3 loop reads CAIGERLEQYF. CDR3 sequence (DNA): TGTGCCATCGGGGAGAGGTTAGAGCAGTACTTC.

The genes are TRBV5-1 and TRBJ2-2; D is uncertain. The CDR3 runs to 14 residues. Germline CDR1 SGHRS, CDR2 YFSETQ. V was cut by 2 bases and J by 8 bases, with 13 bases left in between. CDR3 nucleotides: TGCGCCAGCAGCTTTGGGTCCAACCCGGGGGAGCTGTTTTTT. Translated, it gives CASSFGSNPGELFF.

The V gene is TRBV27, the J gene TRBJ1-2; weak D call: TRBD1 (6 bases). V was pared by 2 bases and J by 6 bases, with 13 bases between. The CDR3 covers 14 residues. Germline V gives CDR1 MNHEY, CDR2 SMNVEV (reference sequence). The CDR3 sequence is CASSLGGGPHGYTF. The CDR3 DNA reads TGTGCCAGCAGTTTAGGCGGGGGGCCCCATGGCTACACCTTC.

This chain uses TRBV27 with TRBJ1-5; weak D call: TRBD1 (5 bases). Trimming pared 8 bases from V and 0 bases from J, leaving 8 bases between. This CDR3 contains 13 residues. Germline V gene data show CDR1 as MNHEY and CDR2 as SMNVEV (reference sequence). The CDR3 sequence is CASRQNSNQPQHF. The CDR3 coding sequence is TGTGCCAGCCGACAGAATAGCAATCAGCCCCAGCATTTT.

A single count supports this clone. The chain joins TRBV5-8 to TRBJ2-2; 8 bases line up with TRBD1. The CDR3 extends over 13 amino acids. Germline values: CDR1 SGHTS, CDR2 YDEGEE. Losses at the gene ends were 4 bases for V and 6 bases for J; bases not matched to a gene: 2. The CDR3 sequence: CASSLTGAGELFF. Here the CDR3 DNA reads TGTGCCAGCAGCCTGACAGGGGCCGGGGAGCTGTTTTTT.

The chain links TRBV14 to TRBJ2-1; D is unresolved. Germline CDR1 SGHDN, CDR2 FVKESK. The CDR3 extends over 15 amino acids. V was clipped by 2 bases and J by 0 bases, with 8 bases between them. Written as DNA, the CDR3 is TGTGCCAGCAGCCAATTTCTCGCCTCCTACAATGAGCAGTTCTTC. This sequence encodes CASSQFLASYNEQFF.

This chain uses TRBV4-3 with TRBJ2-1, with TRBD2 matching 15 bases. Trimming removed 0 bases from V and 10 bases from J; junction bases left unmatched: 7. Germline V CDR1 and CDR2: LGHNA, YSLEER. The CDR3 spans 17 residues. Here the CDR3 reads CASSQDRTSGGANEQFF. CDR3 sequence (DNA): TGCGCCAGCAGCCAAGATCGGACTAGCGGGGGGGCTAACGAGCAGTTCTTC.

This clone was picked up one time. The rearrangement joins TRBV18 to TRBJ1-4, with a tentative D call TRBD1 (5 bases). Germline V gene sequence: CDR1 KGHSH, CDR2 LQKENI. This CDR3 region has 16 residues. V gave up 6 bases and J gave up 2 bases, with 16 bases separating them. DNA of the CDR3: TGTGCCAGCTCTACCGGGGTCGGGGCGACTAATGAAAAACTGTTTTTT. This gives the protein CASSTGVGATNEKLFF.

This clone was seen a single time. V is TRBV19 and J is TRBJ2-6, with a tentative D call TRBD2 (5 bases). Germline V gene sequence: CDR1 LNHDA, CDR2 SQIVND (reference sequence). Trimming pared 3 bases from V and 4 bases from J, leaving 22 bases between. The CDR3 length is 19 residues. CDR3 nucleotides: TGTGCCAGTAGTATCTCGGCGGGTACATCCTGGGTGGGGGCCAACGTCCTGACTTTC. Amino acids: CASSISAGTSWVGANVLTF.

The rearrangement uses TRBV18 and TRBJ1-1, with D maybe TRBD1 (5 bases). Germline V gives CDR1 KGHSH, CDR2 LQKENI. The CDR3 has 15 residues. Trimming pared 3 bases from V and 3 bases from J, leaving 14 bases between. The CDR3 sequence: CASSPVPAGDTEAFF. CDR3 bases: TGTGCCAGCTCACCCGTCCCAGCGGGGGACACTGAAGCTTTCTTT.

The chain has TRBV5-5 and TRBJ2-3, with D perhaps matching TRBD2 (6 bases). CDR1 SGHKS and CDR2 YYEKEE come from the germline V gene (reference sequence). Trimming took off 5 bases at V and 2 bases at J, with 12 bases between the two ends. The CDR3 sequence is 14 residues long. DNA for the CDR3: TGTGCCAGCAGTTTCGGGGACTTCACAGATACGCAGTATTTT. This sequence encodes CASSFGDFTDTQYF.

V usage is TRBV6-5 and J usage is TRBJ2-7; either TRBD1 or TRBD2 may fit D (7 bases each). With 5 bases removed from V and 5 bases from J, the gap between germline ends came to 13 bases. The CDR3 is 13 residues long. CDR1 and CDR2 (germline): MNHEY, SVGAGI. DNA of the CDR3: TGTGCCAGCAGTGAAGCGGGGACAGACGAGCAGTACTTC. This translates into CASSEAGTDEQYF.

This chain connects TRBV7-9 to TRBJ2-7, with D hard to call. Per germline, CDR1 SEHNR and CDR2 FQNEAQ (reference sequence). The CDR3 has 11 residues. V was clipped by 3 bases and J by 5 bases, with 5 bases between them. This chain's CDR3 is CASSLGNEQYF. As DNA, the CDR3 is TGTGCCAGCAGCTTGGGTAACGAGCAGTACTTC.

The chain carries TRBV27 and TRBJ2-1; 8 nucleotides match TRBD2. V shed 7 bases, J shed 7 bases, and the junction held 18 bases outside the gene matches. Germline lookup yields CDR1 MNHEY and CDR2 SMNVEV (reference sequence). This CDR3 spans 17 amino acids. The CDR3 DNA is TGTGCCAGCACCACCCGGGGGGGGAGGGCCCTTAGAAATGAGCAGTTCTTC. Its translation: CASTTRGGRALRNEQFF.

V is TRBV28 and J is TRBJ2-5, with D tentatively TRBD1 (5 bases). Germline assignment: CDR1 MDHEN and CDR2 SYDVKM. V was pared by 5 bases and J by 1 base, with 14 bases between. The length of the CDR3 is 15 residues. The CDR3 nucleotides are TGTGCCAGCAGTAAGGGGTATGGAAGCCAAGAGACCCAGTACTTC. Translating it yields CASSKGYGSQETQYF.

The chain recombines TRBV6-5 with TRBJ2-3; no definite D call. Germline CDR1 MNHEY, CDR2 SVGAGI. The CDR3 is 12 amino acids. With 4 bases removed from V and 8 bases from J, the gap between germline ends came to 10 bases. CDR3 protein: CASSLDSLTQYF. In DNA, the CDR3 is TGTGCCAGCAGTTTGGATAGCCTTACGCAGTATTTT.